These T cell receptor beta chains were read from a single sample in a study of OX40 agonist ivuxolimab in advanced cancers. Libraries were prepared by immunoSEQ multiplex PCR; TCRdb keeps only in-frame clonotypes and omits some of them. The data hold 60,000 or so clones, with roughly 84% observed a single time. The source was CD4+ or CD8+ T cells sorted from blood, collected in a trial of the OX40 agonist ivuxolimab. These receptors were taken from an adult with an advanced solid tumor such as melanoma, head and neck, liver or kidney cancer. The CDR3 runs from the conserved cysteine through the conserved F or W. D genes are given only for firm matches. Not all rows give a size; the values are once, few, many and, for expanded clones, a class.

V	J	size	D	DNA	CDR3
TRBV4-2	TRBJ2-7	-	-	TGTGCCAGCAGCCCTAGGGGAGGTCTCGACTATTACGAGCAGTACTTC	CASSPRGGLDYYEQYF
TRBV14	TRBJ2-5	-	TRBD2	TGTGCCAGCAGCCAAGATCGTCTAGCGGGAGGCATGCAAGAGACCCAGTACTTC	CASSQDRLAGGMQETQYF
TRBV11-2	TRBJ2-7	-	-	TGTGCCAGCAGCCCTGCCCATCAGGGTCCCCTCTCCTACGAGCAGTACTTC	CASSPAHQGPLSYEQYF
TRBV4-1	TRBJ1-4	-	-	TGCGCCAGCAGCCAAGGGCCATTGGGTGAAAAACTGTTTTTT	CASSQGPLGEKLFF
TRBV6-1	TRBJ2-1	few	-	TGTGCCAGCAGTGTTTTAGCGGACTCCTACAATGAGCAGTTCTTC	CASSVLADSYNEQFF
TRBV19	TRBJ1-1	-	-	TGTGCCAGTAGTAGATACAGGGCCAACACTGAAGCTTTCTTT	CASSRYRANTEAFF
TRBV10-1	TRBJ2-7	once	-	TGCGCCAGCAGTGAAGGTATGGGGGGCCCCTACGAGCAGTACTTC	CASSEGMGGPYEQYF
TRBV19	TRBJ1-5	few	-	TGTGCCAGCTGGGACATGGGGCTGGATCAGCCCCAGCATTTT	CASWDMGLDQPQHF
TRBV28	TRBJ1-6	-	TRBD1	TGTGCCAGCAGTTCCCCCGGGACAGGGTTCGGGTCACCCCTCCACTTT	CASSSPGTGFGSPLHF
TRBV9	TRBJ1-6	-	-	TGTGCCAGCAGCGTAGAGGGGTTAAATTCACCCCTCCACTTT	CASSVEGLNSPLHF
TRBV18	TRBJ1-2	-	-	TGTGCCAGCTCACCACGGAGGGATGCTCTGAACTATGGCTACACCTTC	CASSPRRDALNYGYTF
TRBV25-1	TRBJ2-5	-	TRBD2	TGTGCCAGCAGTGAAATGAGCGGGGGACTCGGGGAGACCCAGTACTTC	CASSEMSGGLGETQYF
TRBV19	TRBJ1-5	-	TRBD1	TGTGCCAGTAGTAGGACAGGGTATCTCGATCAGCCCCAGCATTTT	CASSRTGYLDQPQHF
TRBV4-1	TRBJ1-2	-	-	TGCGCCAGCAGCCCTCACGGGCCAAATGACGGCTACACCTTC	CASSPHGPNDGYTF